Below, 8 T cell receptor beta chains from the same sample are listed, as sequenced in a study of blood T cell repertoires in COVID-19. TCRdb's copy holds only in-frame clones and misses some; the assay was immunoSEQ multiplex PCR. The table includes 70,000 to 85,000 clones, 86% detected once. The sequenced material came from peripheral blood. These receptors all stem from a woman of 80 years or more in a cohort sampled during active or convalescent COVID-19.

This rearrangement joins TRBV7-9 to TRBJ1-2, with 9 bases lining up with TRBD1. The V and J ends lost 5 bases and 7 bases, in that order; junction bases with no gene match: 8. From germline, CDR1 is SEHNR and CDR2 FQNEAQ (reference sequence). The CDR3 runs to 14 residues. The CDR3 is CASSLEGTGFGYTF. As DNA, the CDR3 is TGTGCCAGCAGCCTAGAAGGGACAGGGTTTGGCTACACCTTC.

V and J are TRBV3-1 (or the pseudogene TRBV3-2) and TRBJ2-2; TRBD1 aligns across 7 bases. CDR1 LGHDT and CDR2 YNNKEL come from the germline V gene (reference sequence). The CDR3 contains 15 residues. Trimming took 6 bases from V and 0 from J; bases not matched to a gene: 4. The CDR3 sequence is CASRPQGTNTGELFF. Here the CDR3 DNA reads TGTGCCAGCAGACCACAGGGGACGAACACCGGGGAGCTGTTTTTT.

The rearrangement links TRBV11-3 to TRBJ2-5, with a weak D call TRBD2 (6 bases). Trimming took 3 bases from V and 2 from J, leaving 13 bases between them. In germline, CDR1 is SGHNT, CDR2 YENEEA. This CDR3 has 15 amino acids. In nucleotides, the CDR3 is TGTGCCAGCAGCTTCCCCTCCCGGGGGCAAGAGACCCAGTACTTC. As protein: CASSFPSRGQETQYF.

The sample holds one count of this clone. CDR3 sequence (DNA): TGTGCCAGCAGATCCGGGACAGGGGGCTATGGCTACACCTTC. Its translation: CASRSGTGGYGYTF. This rearrangement joins TRBV28 to TRBJ1-2; 11 nucleotides align to TRBD1. The trim removed 6 bases at V and 4 bases at J, leaving 4 bases unmatched. The CDR3 contains 14 residues. CDR1 is MDHEN and CDR2 is SYDVKM in the germline V gene.

The genes are TRBV18 and TRBJ1-1, with D maybe TRBD1 (5 bases). From germline, CDR1 is KGHSH and CDR2 LQKENI. The CDR3 length is 15 residues. The ends were cut back, 3 bases at V and 4 bases at J, with 15 bases in the middle. The CDR3 sequence: CASSPYRYWGTEAFF. The CDR3 nucleotides read TGTGCCAGCTCACCGTACAGGTATTGGGGCACTGAAGCTTTCTTT.

The chain couples TRBV6-5 to TRBJ2-1; perhaps TRBD2 as D (5 bases). The CDR3 runs 12 residues. The germline V gene encodes CDR1 MNHEY and CDR2 SVGAGI. The V end was cut by 7 bases, the J end by 10 bases, with 14 bases between. The CDR3 region is CASNAVTNEQFF. The CDR3 DNA reads as TGTGCCAGCAATGCCGTGACTAACGAGCAGTTCTTC.

The chain has TRBV24-1 and TRBJ2-1, with D uncertain. The CDR3 extends over 14 amino acids. Germline lookup yields CDR1 KGHDR and CDR2 SFDVKD. The V end lost 1 base, the J end lost 7 bases, and 10 bases lay between the germline ends. The DNA for the CDR3 is TGTGCCACCAGTGATTTTGCGGCGCTTAATGAGCAGTTCTTC. This gives the protein CATSDFAALNEQFF.

The genes are TRBV10-3 and TRBJ2-7; D may be TRBD1 (6 bases). Germline V gene data show CDR1 as ENHRY and CDR2 as SYGVKD. The CDR3 contains 13 residues. With 3 bases removed from V and 3 bases from J, the gap between germline ends came to 9 bases. CDR3 DNA: TGTGCCATCAGTGAAGGACAGAGCTACGAGCAGTACTTC. Its translation is CAISEGQSYEQYF.